The 27 T cell receptor beta chains listed next were all sequenced from one sample in a study of cytomegalovirus exposure and HLA in healthy donors. PCR was performed using 60 Vbeta and 13 Jbeta primers. Repertoires were generated with immunoSEQ multiplex PCR, while TCRdb's copy carries only in-frame clones and drops some. The sample carries 110,000 or so clones, over 65% recorded once. The specimen sequenced was PBMCs. These receptors were collected from a woman in her thirties or forties in good health and CMV-seropositive.

This sequence joins TRBV4-1 and TRBJ1-6, with D maybe TRBD1 (6 bases). CDR3 length: 20 residues. The germline gives CDR1 MGHRA, CDR2 YSYEKL. V dropped 1 base and J dropped 14 bases, with 33 bases sitting between them. The DNA for the CDR3 is TGCGCCAGCAGCCAAGCTTCTTCTATCTCCTCAGGGGATAGATTTTCGGCCCTCCACTTT. It encodes CASSQASSISSGDRFSALHF.

J is TRBJ1-4 and V is TRBV25-1, with D tentatively TRBD1 (6 bases). The CDR3 covers 15 residues. From germline, CDR1 is MGHDK and CDR2 SYGVNS. Trimming cost V 3 bases and J 5 bases, with 13 bases left between them. CDR3 amino acids: CASSEPKGGNEKLFF. In DNA form, the CDR3 reads TGTGCCAGCAGTGAGCCAAAGGGGGGGAATGAAAAACTGTTTTTT.

With regard to this clone: One junction end disagrees with the germline gene, perhaps due to a read error. The chain couples TRBV11-3 to TRBJ2-3, with D maybe TRBD2 (6 bases). The germline V gene encodes CDR1 SGHNT and CDR2 YENEEA. This CDR3 region has 15 residues. CDR3 protein: CASSLGDSSTDMQYF. In nucleotides, the CDR3 is TGTGCCAGCAGCTTAGGGGACTCGAGCACAGATATGCAGTATTTT.

The rearrangement uses TRBV7-9 and TRBJ2-2; tentative D call: TRBD2 (5 bases). This CDR3 is built from 16 residues. Germline V gene data show CDR1 as SEHNR and CDR2 as FQNEAQ (reference sequence). V was pared by 5 bases and J by 4 bases, with 17 bases between. The CDR3, as DNA: TGTGCCAGCAGCCCGTTGGGGAGCAGAGCCACCGGGGAGCTGTTTTTT. It yields the protein CASSPLGSRATGELFF. Variable domain in full (rest from reference TRBV7-9 and TRBJ2-2): DTGVSQNPRHKITKRGQNVTFRCDPISEHNRLYWYRQTLGQGPEFLTYFQNEAQLEKSRLLSDRFSAERPKGSFSTLEIQRTEQGDSAMYLCASSPLGSRATGELFFGEGSRLTVL.

This clone came up a few times. The V and J genes are TRBV11-3 and TRBJ2-2; a weak D match, TRBD1 (6 bases). CDR1 and CDR2 (germline): SGHNT, YENEEA. Trimming removed 5 bases at V and 6 bases at J, with 10 bases between. The CDR3 is 13 amino acids. CDR3 nucleotides: TGTGCCAGCAGCGTCCAGGGGCCCGGGGAGCTGTTTTTT. It codes for CASSVQGPGELFF.

This sequence joins TRBV5-7 and TRBJ2-7; 7 bases align to TRBD1. TRBV5-7 is filed as an ORF, its function uncertain. The J segment lost 2 bases and the V segment lost 4 bases, leaving 3 bases of the junction unmatched. The CDR3 totals 13 residues. The CDR3 is CASSPTGTYEQYF. The CDR3 DNA is TGTGCCAGCAGCCCGACAGGGACCTACGAGCAGTACTTC.

The V gene is TRBV5-1, the J gene TRBJ1-1, with TRBD1 matching 10 bases. CDR3 length: 19 amino acids. Germline CDR1 reads SGHRS; CDR2 reads YFSETQ. With 6 bases clipped from V and 3 bases from J, the junction kept 20 bases outside the gene matches. This CDR3 is CASKYSGTGAGVGHTEAFF. The DNA of the CDR3 is TGCGCCAGCAAATACTCCGGGACAGGGGCGGGGGTAGGGCACACTGAAGCTTTCTTT. Full variable domain (missing parts from reference TRBV5-1 and TRBJ1-1): KAGVTQTPRYLIKTRGQQVTLSCSPISGHRSVSWYQQTPGQGLQFLFEYFSETQRNKGNFPGRFSGRQFSNSRSEMNVSTLELGDSALYLCASKYSGTGAGVGHTEAFFGQGTRLTVV.

The chain employs TRBV29-1 and TRBJ2-5, with a weak D call TRBD2 (6 bases). This CDR3 comprises 16 residues. Trimming shortened V by 4 bases and J by 4 bases, and 22 bases separated the two germline ends. The germline V gene has CDR1 SQVTM and CDR2 ANQGSEA. The CDR3 bases are TGCAGCGTTGTTAGCAGGACTATCGCCCTAGCAGAGACCCAGTACTTC. As protein: CSVVSRTIALAETQYF.

This chain joins TRBV19 and TRBJ2-7; TRBD1 is a possible D gene (6 bases). From germline, CDR1 is LNHDA and CDR2 SQIVND (reference sequence). Trimming removed 3 bases at V and 4 bases at J, with 13 bases between. This CDR3 spans 14 amino acids. CDR3 sequence (DNA): TGTGCCAGTAGTATCCACAGGGAAGGTTACGAGCAGTACTTC. Its protein is CASSIHREGYEQYF.

The rearrangement links TRBV10-3 to TRBJ2-7; a possible D gene is TRBD1 (5 bases). With 2 bases removed from V and 7 bases from J, the gap between germline ends came to 12 bases. The CDR3 extends over 13 amino acids. Germline V gene sequence: CDR1 ENHRY, CDR2 SYGVKD. The CDR3 DNA sequence: TGTGCCATCAGTGAGGAACAGGTCTTGGAGCAGTACTTC. Its protein is CAISEEQVLEQYF.

The chain uses TRBV7-2 and TRBJ2-1; 8 bases agree with TRBD1. Germline V gene data show CDR1 as SGHTA and CDR2 as FQGNSA. Trimming took 3 bases from V and 9 from J; bases not matched to a gene: 4. CDR3 length equals 13 residues. CDR3 loop: CASSLGQEGEQFF. CDR3 nucleotides: TGTGCCAGCAGCTTGGGACAGGAGGGTGAGCAGTTCTTC.

This clone has a handful of counts. The chain uses TRBV5-4 and TRBJ2-1; D is perhaps TRBD1 (5 bases). Germline V gene sequence: CDR1 SGHNT, CDR2 YYREEE (reference sequence). This CDR3 has 15 amino acids. Trimming cost V 2 bases and J 3 bases, with 12 bases left between them. The CDR3 spells CASSLGREFYNEQFF. The DNA for the CDR3 is TGTGCCAGCAGCTTAGGCAGGGAATTCTACAATGAGCAGTTCTTC.

This rearrangement joins TRBV10-3 to TRBJ2-7, with 9 bases matching TRBD1. This CDR3 region has 13 residues. Germline CDR1 reads ENHRY; CDR2 reads SYGVKD. The junction had 5 bases not matched to a gene; V was cut back by 5 bases and J by 6 bases. The CDR3 DNA reads TGTGCCATCAGTACGGGACAGGGTGGCGAGCAGTACTTC. Amino acid sequence: CAISTGQGGEQYF.

The CDR3 DNA sequence: TGTGCCAGCAGCTGGACAGGGGCCGAGCAGTACTTC. Its protein is CASSWTGAEQYF. This chain joins TRBV7-8 and TRBJ2-7, with 9 positions matching TRBD1. Per germline, CDR1 SGHVS and CDR2 FQNEAQ. The CDR3 length is 12 residues. V lost 4 bases and J lost 6; bases outside the gene matches: 1.

This clone appeared a few times. This chain links TRBV6-5 with TRBJ1-1; D may be TRBD1 (6 bases). The V and J ends lost 5 bases and 4 bases respectively, with 14 bases between them. Germline V gene sequence: CDR1 MNHEY, CDR2 SVGAGI. CDR3 length equals 14 residues. The CDR3 DNA reads as TGTGCCAGCAGTGTAGACGGGGGGCTCACTGAAGCTTTCTTT. Residues: CASSVDGGLTEAFF.

The CDR3 sequence: CASSGQGTNEKLFF. Here the CDR3 DNA reads TGTGCCAGCAGTGGGCAGGGGACAAATGAAAAACTGTTTTTT. This chain joins TRBV27 and TRBJ1-4, with D possibly being TRBD1 (6 bases). This CDR3 has 14 amino acids. Germline CDR1 reads MNHEY; CDR2 reads SMNVEV (reference sequence). V was clipped by 5 bases and J by 5 bases, with 12 bases between them.

In the case of this clone: Germline and junction disagree at one end, which may indicate a read error. This chain joins TRBV7-9 and TRBJ1-2, with D uncertain. The CDR3 runs 13 residues. CDR1 and CDR2 from the germline V gene are SEHNR and FQNEAQ (reference sequence). CDR3 in DNA: TGTTCCAGCAGCTTAGATATGCGGGGTGGCTACACCTTC. It yields the protein CSSSLDMRGGYTF.

The chain has TRBV7-6 and TRBJ1-3; D might be TRBD1 (6 bases). The CDR3 loop spans 16 amino acids. V lost 1 base to trimming and J lost 0 bases, with 10 bases between them. Germline lookup yields CDR1 SGHVS and CDR2 FNYEAQ. The CDR3: CASSLGQGFSGNTIYF. The CDR3 DNA reads TGTGCCAGCAGCTTAGGGCAGGGGTTCTCTGGAAACACCATATATTTT.

The chain joins TRBV5-1 to TRBJ2-1, with 7 nucleotides matching TRBD2. Trimming removed 1 base from V and 3 bases from J; junction bases left unmatched: 4. CDR1 SGHRS and CDR2 YFSETQ come from the germline V gene. This CDR3 is 15 amino acids long. The chain's CDR3 is CASSLLGRNYNEQFF. In nucleotides, the CDR3 is TGCGCCAGCAGCTTGCTCGGGAGGAACTACAATGAGCAGTTCTTC.

This sequence joins TRBV5-1 and TRBJ2-3; D may be TRBD1 (5 bases). Germline CDR1 reads SGHRS; CDR2 reads YFSETQ. The CDR3 covers 14 residues. V lost 2 bases to trimming and J lost 0 bases, with 7 bases between them. The CDR3: CASSFTGSTDTQYF. CDR3 bases: TGCGCCAGCAGCTTTACAGGAAGCACAGATACGCAGTATTTT.

This rearrangement joins TRBV7-8 to TRBJ2-3, with TRBD2 matching 8 bases. V dropped 3 bases and J dropped 0; count of bases not matched to a gene: 8. The CDR3 covers 17 residues. The germline V gene encodes CDR1 SGHVS and CDR2 FQNEAQ. Here the CDR3 reads CASSFRLGGASTDTQYF. The CDR3 DNA reads TGTGCCAGCAGCTTCCGGCTCGGGGGGGCCAGCACAGATACGCAGTATTTT.

The chain joins TRBV6-5 to TRBJ2-1, with D possibly matching TRBD2 (5 bases). Germline V gene data show CDR1 as MNHEY and CDR2 as SVGAGI. Trimming stripped 2 bases from V and 0 bases from J, with 5 bases between. CDR3 length equals 14 residues. The CDR3 region is CASSYRDSYNEQFF. In DNA form, the CDR3 reads TGTGCCAGCAGTTACCGGGACTCCTACAATGAGCAGTTCTTC.

This clone was detected a few times. V usage is TRBV4-2 and J usage is TRBJ2-1, with 11 bases matching TRBD2. V lost 0 bases, J lost 4 bases, and 8 bases stayed unmatched. The CDR3 extends over 18 amino acids. CDR1 is LGHNA and CDR2 is YNFKEQ in the germline V gene. The CDR3 loop is CASSQDPSGGSWYNEQFF. The CDR3 DNA follows: TGTGCCAGCAGCCAAGACCCTAGCGGGGGGTCTTGGTACAATGAGCAGTTCTTC.

As to this clone: The junction shows a germline mismatch at one end, possibly a read error. The rearrangement joins TRBV5-1 to TRBJ2-5, with a tentative D call TRBD1 (6 bases). This CDR3 has 16 residues. The V gene's germline CDR1 is SGHRS and CDR2 YFSETQ. Here the CDR3 DNA reads TGCGCCAGCCAAAGTACCGGGACAATATTCGTAGAGGCCCAGTACTTC. Encoded protein: CASQSTGTIFVEAQYF.

This clone has a count of ten or more. J is TRBJ1-2 and V is TRBV25-1; D gene unclear. The germline V gene has CDR1 MGHDK and CDR2 SYGVNS. Trimming shortened V by 2 bases and J by 0 bases, and 4 bases separated the two germline ends. The CDR3 runs to 13 residues. The CDR3 DNA is TGTGCCAGCAGTGAACGGTCTAACTATGGCTACACCTTC. It encodes CASSERSNYGYTF.

This rearrangement joins TRBV19 to TRBJ1-1, with TRBD1 matching over 7 bases. Germline CDR1 LNHDA, CDR2 SQIVND (reference sequence). V lost 7 bases, J lost 11 bases, and 10 bases stayed unmatched. CDR3 length: 12 amino acids. The CDR3 loop is CASTQRGQLAFF. CDR3 bases: TGTGCCAGTACCCAGAGGGGACAGTTGGCTTTCTTT.

V is TRBV11-2 and J is TRBJ1-2; 7 bases agree with TRBD1. The trim removed 5 bases at V and 10 bases at J, leaving 10 bases unmatched. Per germline, CDR1 SGHAT and CDR2 FQNNGV. The CDR3 sequence is 13 residues long. The CDR3 is CASSLDRERVYTF. CDR3 coding DNA: TGTGCCAGCAGCCTTGACAGGGAACGAGTCTACACCTTC. The whole variable domain, remainder taken from reference TRBV11-2 and TRBJ1-2, is EAGVAQSPRYKIIEKRQSVAFWCNPISGHATLYWYQQILGQGPKLLIQFQNNGVVDDSQLPKDRFSAERLKGVDSTLKIQPAKLEDSAVYLCASSLDRERVYTFGSGTRLTVV.